Listed below are T cell receptor beta chains from one sample, sequenced in a study of cytomegalovirus exposure and HLA in healthy donors. Only in-frame clones appear in the TCRdb table, and some are missing; sequencing was by immunoSEQ multiplex PCR. This table holds about 250,000 clones, 75% to 85% found once. The specimen was PBMCs. All receptors derive from a girl aged 2-10 years in good health and CMV-seronegative. Both conserved end residues are part of each CDR3. A D gene is named only where the DNA matches it firmly. The size field is filled for only some rows; it gives once, few, many or a size class.

J gene	clone size	V gene	D gene	CDR3 DNA	CDR3 protein
TRBJ2-7	NA	TRBV5-6	TRBD1	TGTGCCAGCAGCTTGGGGGACAGTCCATACGAGCAGTACTTC	CASSLGDSPYEQYF
TRBJ2-7	NA	TRBV28	NA	TGTGCCAGCAGTCAGCCGTCGTCGGGATCCTACGAGCAGTACTTC	CASSQPSSGSYEQYF
TRBJ1-4	NA	TRBV4-1	TRBD1	TGCGCCAGCCACACCCCGGGACAGGGAGAGGAAAAACTGTTTTTT	CASHTPGQGEEKLFF
TRBJ2-7	NA	TRBV7-9	TRBD2	TGTGCCAGCAGCTCCGCCATGGGACTAGCGGGAGGCGAGCAGTACTTC	CASSSAMGLAGGEQYF
TRBJ1-2	NA	TRBV7-3	NA	TGTGCCAGCAGCCCCGACGGGGGGGTGGATGGCTACACCTTC	CASSPDGGVDGYTF
TRBJ1-6	once	TRBV20-1	NA	TGCAGTGCGCGACTGAATTCACCCCTCCACTTT	CSARLNSPLHF
TRBJ2-1	NA	TRBV7-8	TRBD2	TGTGCCAGCAGCTCTATAGCGGGAGTGGGCAATGAGCAGTTCTTC	CASSSIAGVGNEQFF
TRBJ1-1	NA	TRBV27	NA	TGTGCCAGCAGTTTAAAGGGCGGGGTCATGAACACTGAAGCTTTCTTT	CASSLKGGVMNTEAFF
TRBJ1-1	few	TRBV25-1	TRBD1	TGTGCCAGCAGTGAAAGACAGGGATTGAACACTGAAGCTTTCTTT	CASSERQGLNTEAFF
TRBJ2-2	NA	TRBV5-1	TRBD1	TGCGCCAGCAGCCACCGGGACAGGGGGCACAAGGCGATTTCTTGGACGAACACCGGGGAGCTGTTTTTT	CASSHRDRGHKAISWTNTGELFF
TRBJ1-4	NA	TRBV4-1	NA	TGCGCCAGCAGCCACCCTTACACCGGCGGAACTAATGAAAAACTGTTTTTT	CASSHPYTGGTNEKLFF
TRBJ2-7	NA	TRBV7-9	NA	TGTGCCAGCAGCTTTGCCTTCCCACAGGCCTTCCCGAACGAGCAGTACTTC	CASSFAFPQAFPNEQYF
TRBJ2-5	NA	TRBV27	TRBD2	TGTGCCAGCAGTCTCATAGCGGGGGGCACTCAAGAGACCCAGTACTTC	CASSLIAGGTQETQYF
TRBJ1-2	once	TRBV19	TRBD1	TGTGCCAGTAGCAGGGGGAGCTATGGCTACACCTTC	CASSRGSYGYTF
TRBJ2-3	NA	TRBV6-6	TRBD2	TGTGCCAGCAGTCCCCAGCGGGGTTACACAGATACGCAGTATTTT	CASSPQRGYTDTQYF
TRBJ2-3	NA	TRBV7-3	NA	TGTGCCAGCAGCCCAGAGGGCACAGATACGCAGTATTTT	CASSPEGTDTQYF
TRBJ2-7	NA	TRBV5-6	NA	TGTGCCAGCAGCCTCGACACTAGCTACGAGCAGTACTTC	CASSLDTSYEQYF
TRBJ2-1	NA	TRBV27	NA	TGTGCCAGCAGTTTAAGGCAGGGTGGCTACAATGAGCAGTTCTTC	CASSLRQGGYNEQFF
TRBJ1-1	once	TRBV9	NA	TGTGCCAGCAGCGGTTACAGCTCGAACACTGAAGCTTTCTTT	CASSGYSSNTEAFF
TRBJ1-2	few	TRBV12-5	TRBD1	TGTGCTAGTGGTTTGGGGACAGGGGTAAGGGGTTACACCTTC	CASGLGTGVRGYTF
TRBJ1-2	NA	TRBV6-6	NA	TGTGCCAGCAGTTTCCCGTCTGGCTACACCTTC	CASSFPSGYTF
TRBJ1-5	NA	TRBV15	NA	TGTGCCACCAGCAGAGATTGGGGGACAAATCAGCCCCAGCATTTT	CATSRDWGTNQPQHF
TRBJ2-1	few	TRBV4-1	TRBD2	TGCGCCAGCAGCCTTGTCAGAACGGGGGGTAGTAATGAGCAGTTCTTC	CASSLVRTGGSNEQFF
TRBJ2-1	few	TRBV15	TRBD2	TGTGCCACCAAGAGCGGGGGCGACTCCTACAATGAGCAGTTCTTC	CATKSGGDSYNEQFF
TRBJ1-2	NA	TRBV19	NA	TGTGCCAGTAGTTGGGTTCGGGGGGGCGGCTACACCTTC	CASSWVRGGGYTF
TRBJ2-1	NA	TRBV5-8	TRBD1	TGTGCCAGCAGCCCCGCTTGGGACAGGGGAAGGAACAATGAGCAGTTCTTC	CASSPAWDRGRNNEQFF
TRBJ1-6	few	TRBV7-9	TRBD1	TGTGCCAGCAGCTTCGGACAGGGGGCGCGGGGGTCACCCCTCCACTTT	CASSFGQGARGSPLHF
TRBJ1-4	NA	TRBV5-1	NA	TGCGCCAGCAGCCCGCAGGTTACTAATGAAAAACTGTTTTTT	CASSPQVTNEKLFF
TRBJ2-7	once	TRBV5-4	TRBD2	TGTGCCAGCAGCTTGGGAGCGGGAGGAACATACGAGCAGTACTTC	CASSLGAGGTYEQYF
TRBJ2-2	NA	TRBV13	TRBD2	TGTGCCAGCAGCTTCACTAGCGGGAGAGGCGGGGAGCTGTTTTTT	CASSFTSGRGGELFF
TRBJ1-2	NA	TRBV10-3	TRBD1	TGTGCCATCAGGGACAGGGTAAACTATGGCTACACCTTC	CAIRDRVNYGYTF
TRBJ2-7	NA	TRBV2	TRBD2	TGTGCCAGCCACCTAAACTCGGGACTAGCGGTAACTAGCCACGTCTACGAGCAGTACTTC	CASHLNSGLAVTSHVYEQYF
TRBJ2-3	NA	TRBV27	TRBD2	TGTGCCAGCAGTTTAAGGACTAGCGGAGCAGATACGCAGTATTTT	CASSLRTSGADTQYF
TRBJ2-4	few	TRBV4-2	TRBD2	TGTGCCAGCAGCCAAGGGACTAGCGGGGGCCCCTCATTCGTTCAGTACTTC	CASSQGTSGGPSFVQYF
TRBJ2-7	NA	TRBV7-9	NA	TGTGCCAGCAGCTTAGCCCCCGGGGGCGAGCAGTACTTC	CASSLAPGGEQYF
TRBJ2-7	NA	TRBV4-1	NA	TGCGCCAGCAGCCAAGTTCTAGGTAGAGTATTTTGGCAGTACTTC	CASSQVLGRVFWQYF
TRBJ2-3	NA	TRBV2	NA	TGTGCCACAGGGAGGCAGGGAGGTCCAGATACGCAGTATTTT	CATGRQGGPDTQYF
TRBJ2-7	NA	TRBV11-2	NA	TGTGCCAGCAGCTTTTCGGGAATAAACTACGAGCAGTACTTC	CASSFSGINYEQYF
TRBJ2-3	NA	TRBV2	NA	TGTGCCAGCAGTGACCCCTTGACAGATACGCAGTATTTT	CASSDPLTDTQYF
TRBJ2-1	once	TRBV7-9	TRBD1	TGTGCCAGCAGCGAGGGACAGTGGGTCTCCAATGAGCAGTTCTTC	CASSEGQWVSNEQFF